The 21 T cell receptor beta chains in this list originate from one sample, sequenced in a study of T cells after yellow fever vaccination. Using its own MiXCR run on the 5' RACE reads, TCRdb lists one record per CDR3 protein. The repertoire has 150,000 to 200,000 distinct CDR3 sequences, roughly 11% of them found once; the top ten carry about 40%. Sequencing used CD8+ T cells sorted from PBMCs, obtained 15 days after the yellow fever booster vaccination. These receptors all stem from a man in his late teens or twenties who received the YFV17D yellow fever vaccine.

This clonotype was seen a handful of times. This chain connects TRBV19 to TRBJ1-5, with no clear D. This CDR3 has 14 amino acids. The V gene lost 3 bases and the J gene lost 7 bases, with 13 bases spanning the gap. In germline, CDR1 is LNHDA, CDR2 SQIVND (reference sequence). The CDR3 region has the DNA TGTGCCAGTAGTATCGGGTTACCAAACCAGCCCCAGCATTTT. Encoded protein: CASSIGLPNQPQHF. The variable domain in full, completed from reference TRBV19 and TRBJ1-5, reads DGGITQSPKYLFRKEGQNVTLSCEQNLNHDAMYWYRQDPGQGLRLIYYSQIVNDFQKGDIAEGYSVSREKKESFPLTVTSAQKNPTAFYLCASSIGLPNQPQHFGDGTRLSIL.

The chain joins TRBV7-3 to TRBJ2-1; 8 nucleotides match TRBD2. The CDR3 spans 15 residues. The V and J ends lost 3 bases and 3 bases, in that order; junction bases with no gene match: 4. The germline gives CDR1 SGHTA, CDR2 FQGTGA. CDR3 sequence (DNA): TGTGCCAGCAGCTTGGGCGGGGGGTTCTACAATGAGCAGTTCTTC. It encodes CASSLGGGFYNEQFF.

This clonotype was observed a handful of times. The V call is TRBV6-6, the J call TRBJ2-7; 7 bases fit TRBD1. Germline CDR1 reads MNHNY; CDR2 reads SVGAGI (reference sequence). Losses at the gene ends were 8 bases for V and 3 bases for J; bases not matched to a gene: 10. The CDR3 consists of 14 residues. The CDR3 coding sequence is TGTGCCAGCGCCCCGAGTAGGGGGCGCTACGAGCAGTACGTC. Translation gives CASAPSRGRYEQYV.

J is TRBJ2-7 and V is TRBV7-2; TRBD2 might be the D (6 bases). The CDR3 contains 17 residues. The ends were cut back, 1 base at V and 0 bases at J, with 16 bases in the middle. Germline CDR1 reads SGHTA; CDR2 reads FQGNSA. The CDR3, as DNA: TGTGCCAGCAGCTTAGTCTCAGGCGGGGCTATCTCCTACGAGCAGTACTTC. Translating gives CASSLVSGGAISYEQYF.

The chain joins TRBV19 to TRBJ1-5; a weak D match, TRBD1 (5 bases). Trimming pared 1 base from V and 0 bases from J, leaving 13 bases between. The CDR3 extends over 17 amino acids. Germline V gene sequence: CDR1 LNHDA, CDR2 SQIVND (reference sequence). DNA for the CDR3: TGTGCCAGTAGTATAGCCGGCGGGAGGGGTAGCAATCAGCCCCAGCATTTT. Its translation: CASSIAGGRGSNQPQHF. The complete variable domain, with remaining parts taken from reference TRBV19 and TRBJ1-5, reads DGGITQSPKYLFRKEGQNVTLSCEQNLNHDAMYWYRQDPGQGLRLIYYSQIVNDFQKGDIAEGYSVSREKKESFPLTVTSAQKNPTAFYLCASSIAGGRGSNQPQHFGDGTRLSIL.

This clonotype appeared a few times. This CDR3 reads CASSKTGSNEQFF. CDR3 bases: TGTGCCAGCAGTAAGACAGGGAGCAATGAGCAGTTCTTC. This rearrangement joins TRBV6-5 to TRBJ2-1; 7 positions agree with TRBD1. The CDR3 spans 13 residues. After removal of 5 bases from V and 6 bases from J, the junction contained 4 bases not matched to a gene. Germline CDR1 and CDR2: MNHEY and SVGAGI.

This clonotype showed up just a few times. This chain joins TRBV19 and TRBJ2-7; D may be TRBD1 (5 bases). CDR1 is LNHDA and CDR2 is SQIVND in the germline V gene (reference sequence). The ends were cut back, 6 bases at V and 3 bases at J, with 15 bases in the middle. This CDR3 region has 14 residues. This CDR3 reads CASSLVGDSYEQYF. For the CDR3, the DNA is TGTGCCAGTAGCCTCGTAGGAGACAGCTACGAGCAGTACTTC.

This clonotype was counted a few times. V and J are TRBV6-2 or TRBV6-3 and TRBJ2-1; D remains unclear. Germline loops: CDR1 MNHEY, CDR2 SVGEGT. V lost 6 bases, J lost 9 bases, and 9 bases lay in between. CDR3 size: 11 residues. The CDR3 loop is CASSLASEQFF. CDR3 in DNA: TGTGCCAGCAGCTTAGCTAGTGAGCAGTTCTTC.

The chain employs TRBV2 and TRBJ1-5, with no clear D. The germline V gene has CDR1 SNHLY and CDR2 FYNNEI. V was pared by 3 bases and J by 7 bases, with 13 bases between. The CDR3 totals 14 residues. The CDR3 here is CASSDRTGVQPQHF. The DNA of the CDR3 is TGTGCCAGCAGTGACCGGACCGGAGTCCAGCCCCAGCATTTT.

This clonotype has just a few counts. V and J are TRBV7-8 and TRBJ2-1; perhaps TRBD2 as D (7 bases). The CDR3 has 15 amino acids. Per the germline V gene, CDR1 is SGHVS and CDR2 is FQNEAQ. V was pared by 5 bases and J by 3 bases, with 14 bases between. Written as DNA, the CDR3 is TGTGCCAGCAGCGACAGGACTAGGGGCTACAATGAGCAGTTCTTC. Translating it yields CASSDRTRGYNEQFF.

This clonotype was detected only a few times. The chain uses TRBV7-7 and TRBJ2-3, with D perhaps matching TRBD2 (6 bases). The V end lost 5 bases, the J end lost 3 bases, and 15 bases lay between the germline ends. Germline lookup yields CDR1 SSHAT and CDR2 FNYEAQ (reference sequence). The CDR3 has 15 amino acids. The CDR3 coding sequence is TGTGCCAGCAGCCTAGATGGAGGGCCAACAGATACGCAGTATTTT. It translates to CASSLDGGPTDTQYF.

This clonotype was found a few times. This CDR3 reads CASSLRGVREQFF. In DNA, the CDR3 is TGTGCCAGCAGCCTAAGGGGGGTCCGTGAGCAGTTCTTC. The chain has TRBV12-3 or TRBV12-4 and TRBJ2-1, with D perhaps assigned TRBD1 or TRBD2 (6 bases each). Trimming stripped 6 bases from V and 9 bases from J, with 15 bases between. The CDR3 is 13 amino acids.

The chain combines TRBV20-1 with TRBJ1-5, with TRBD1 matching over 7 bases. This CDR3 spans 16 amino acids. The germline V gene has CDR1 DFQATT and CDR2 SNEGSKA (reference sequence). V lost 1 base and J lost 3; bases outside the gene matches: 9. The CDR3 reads CSARGYDRVDNQPQHF. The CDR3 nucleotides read TGCAGTGCTAGAGGCTATGACAGGGTTGACAATCAGCCCCAGCATTTT.

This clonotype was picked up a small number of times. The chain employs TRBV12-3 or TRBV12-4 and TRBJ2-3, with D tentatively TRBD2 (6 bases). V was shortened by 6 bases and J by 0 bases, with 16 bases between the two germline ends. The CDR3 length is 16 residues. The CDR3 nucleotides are TGTGCCAGCAGAGAGGGGACTGCGACTAGCACAGATACGCAGTATTTT. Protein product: CASREGTATSTDTQYF.

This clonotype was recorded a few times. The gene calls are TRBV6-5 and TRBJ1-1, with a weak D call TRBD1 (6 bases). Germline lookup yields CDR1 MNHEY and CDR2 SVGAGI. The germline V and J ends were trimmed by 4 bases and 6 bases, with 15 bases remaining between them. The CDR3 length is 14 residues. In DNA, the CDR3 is TGTGCCAGCAGTTTCGGCAGGGGACGGCCTGAAGCTTTCTTT. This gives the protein CASSFGRGRPEAFF.

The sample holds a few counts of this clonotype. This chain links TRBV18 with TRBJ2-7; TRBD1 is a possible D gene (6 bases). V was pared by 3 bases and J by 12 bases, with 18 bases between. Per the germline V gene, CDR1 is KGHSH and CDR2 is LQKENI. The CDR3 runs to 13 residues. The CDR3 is CASSPDSGFLRYF. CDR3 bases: TGTGCCAGCTCACCGGACAGCGGATTCCTAAGGTACTTC.

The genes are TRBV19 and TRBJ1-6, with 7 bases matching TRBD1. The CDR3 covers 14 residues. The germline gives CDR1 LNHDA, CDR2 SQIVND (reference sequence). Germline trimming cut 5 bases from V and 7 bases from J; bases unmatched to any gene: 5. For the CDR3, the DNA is TGTGCCAGTAGTTTACAGGGGAACAATTCACCCCTCCACTTT. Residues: CASSLQGNNSPLHF.

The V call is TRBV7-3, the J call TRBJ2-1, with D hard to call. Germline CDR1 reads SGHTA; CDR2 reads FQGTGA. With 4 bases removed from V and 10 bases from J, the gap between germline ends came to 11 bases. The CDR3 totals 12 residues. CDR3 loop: CASSSISGEQFF. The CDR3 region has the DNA TGTGCCAGCAGCTCTATAAGTGGGGAGCAGTTCTTC.

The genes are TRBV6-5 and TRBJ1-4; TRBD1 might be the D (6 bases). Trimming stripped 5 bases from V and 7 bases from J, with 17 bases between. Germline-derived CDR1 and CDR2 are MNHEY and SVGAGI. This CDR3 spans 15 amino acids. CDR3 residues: CASSRTDRPSEKLFF. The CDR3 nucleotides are TGTGCCAGCAGTCGAACCGACAGGCCAAGTGAAAAACTGTTTTTT.

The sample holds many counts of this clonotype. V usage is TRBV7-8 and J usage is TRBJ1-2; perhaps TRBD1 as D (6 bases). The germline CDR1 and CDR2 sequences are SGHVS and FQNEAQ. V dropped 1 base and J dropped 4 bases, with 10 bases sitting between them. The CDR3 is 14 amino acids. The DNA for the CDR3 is TGTGCCAGCAGCTTAGTGGGGGGCCTCTATGGCTACACCTTC. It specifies CASSLVGGLYGYTF.

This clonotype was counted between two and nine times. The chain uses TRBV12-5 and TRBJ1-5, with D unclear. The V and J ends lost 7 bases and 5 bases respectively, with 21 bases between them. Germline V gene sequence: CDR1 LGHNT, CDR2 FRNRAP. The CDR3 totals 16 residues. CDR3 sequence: CASVLAGSTLHQPQHF. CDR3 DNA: TGTGCTAGTGTCCTCGCAGGCAGTACACTTCATCAGCCCCAGCATTTT.